A selection of T cell receptor beta chains follows, all from one sample in a study of tumor and adjacent non-tumor tissue in lung cancer. In TCRdb, the multiplex PCR reads were re-called with MiXCR into one record per CDR3 protein. The top ten hold around 17% of the sample, which has some 99,000 distinct CDR3 sequences, 60% to 80% seen once. The sequenced material came from distant non-tumor lung tissue. These TCRs come from a man aged 55 to 70 with non-small cell lung cancer. CDR3s include the opening cysteine and the closing phenylalanine or tryptophan. The D gene is left open where the match is weak. A row's size may be missing; if present it is once, few, many or a size class.

clone_size j_call d_call v_call cdr3_aa cdr3_nt
few TRBJ1-4 TRBD1 TRBV5-1 CASSLGDITTGGKLFF TGCGCCAGCAGCTTGGGGGACATCACAACAGGGGGGAAACTGTTTTTT
. TRBJ2-7 . TRBV11-3 CGSSRQPNNEQYF TGTGGCAGCAGCCGCCAACCTAACAACGAGCAGTATTTC
many TRBJ2-5 . TRBV5-4 CASSFGTGGRGETQYF TGTGCCAGCAGCTTCGGGACGGGGGGCCGAGGGGAGACCCAGTACTTC
. TRBJ1-1 TRBD1 TRBV28 CASRGQDGTGVFF TGTGCCAGCAGGGGACAGGACGGCACTGGAGTTTTCTTT
. TRBJ1-3 . TRBV12-5 CASDLVLWGGNTIYF TGTGCTAGTGATTTGGTACTCTGGGGAGGAAACACCATATATTTT
many TRBJ1-5 . TRBV6-6 CASSPSASNQPQHF TGTGCCAGCAGCCCCTCTGCTAGCAATCAGCCCCAGCATTTT
. TRBJ2-5 . TRBV5-1 CASSLAGSGGETQYF TGCGCCAGCAGCTTGGCAGGGTCCGGCGGCGAGACCCAGTACTTC
once TRBJ2-1 TRBD2 TRBV6-2/TRBV6-3 CANSSTSGTNEQFF TGTGCCAACAGTTCCACCAGCGGGACCAATGAGCAGTTTTTC
. TRBJ2-1 TRBD2 TRBV4-1 CASSQGLAGAIEKFF TGCGCCAGCAGCCAAGGGCTAGCGGGAGCCATTGAGAAGTTCTTC
. TRBJ2-2 . TRBV6-2/TRBV6-3 CAGSLRGAGDLLF TGTGCCGGCAGTTTGAGGGGTGCCGGGGACCTGCTTTTT
. TRBJ1-2 . TRBV20-1 CSARDEADYGYTF TGCAGTGCTAGAGATGAGGCAGATTATGGCTACACCTTC
. TRBJ1-4 . TRBV6-6 CASTSGGGGKLFF TGTGCCAGCACCTCCGGAGGCGGAGGAAAACTGTTTTTC
medium-sized TRBJ2-7 TRBD1 TRBV29-1 CSGLGQGAYEQYF TGCAGCGGCTTGGGACAGGGGGCCTACGAGCAGTACTTC
. TRBJ2-1 TRBD2 TRBV5-5 CGSSSRTSGFSYNEQFF TGTGGCAGCAGCTCTCGGACTAGCGGTTTCTCCTACAATGAGCAGTTCTTT
. TRBJ2-1 TRBD1 TRBV12-5 CASGIRQGFTYNEQFF TGTGCTAGTGGAATCCGACAGGGATTTACCTACAATGAGCAGTTCTTC
many TRBJ2-7 . TRBV20-1 CSARGARDEQYF TGCAGTGCTAGGGGGGCGCGAGACGAGCAGTACTTC
once TRBJ2-7 . TRBV11-2 CASKLRWLGEQYF TGTGCCAGCAAACTCCGGTGGCTAGGCGAGCAGTACTTC
. TRBJ1-5 . TRBV28 CASSLFPWAGSGLDQPQHF TGTGCCAGCAGTTTATTCCCTTGGGCTGGGTCAGGATTAGATCAGCCCCAGCATTTT
few TRBJ2-1 TRBD1 TRBV5-1 CTSSYGQGASLSYNEQFF TGCACCAGCAGTTACGGACAGGGGGCTTCTCTTTCCTACAATGAGCAGTTCTTC
many TRBJ1-1 . TRBV12-5 CASGLSRGGNTEAFF TGTGCTAGTGGTTTGTCAAGGGGGGGGAACACTGAAGCTTTCTTT
many TRBJ2-3 . TRBV29-1 CSVEDLRQGPADTQYF TGCAGCGTTGAAGATCTTCGGCAGGGGCCTGCAGATACGCAGTATTTT
few TRBJ1-3 . TRBV25-1 CASSELQGRGGNTIYF TGTGCCAGCAGTGAACTACAGGGCAGAGGAGGAAACACCATATATTTT
. TRBJ2-3 . TRBV11-3 CGSSLQGTSTDTQYF TGTGGCAGCAGCTTGCAGGGTACAAGCACGGATACGCAGTATTTT
many TRBJ2-7 . TRBV7-8 CASSPDIDYEQYF TGTGCCAGCAGCCCAGACATAGACTACGAGCAGTACTTC
many TRBJ2-1 TRBD1 TRBV18 CASSPPGQGYNEQFF TGTGCCAGCAGCCCCCCCGGACAGGGGTACAATGAGCAGTTCTTC
few TRBJ1-2 . TRBV7-9 CASSLNPGGGANYGYTF TGTGCCAGCAGCTTAAATCCTGGAGGGGGGGCGAATTATGGCTACACCTTC
few TRBJ1-1 TRBD1 TRBV20-1 CSASESTGGTEAFF TGCAGTGCTAGTGAGTCGACAGGGGGCACTGAAGCTTTCTTT
. TRBJ2-2 . TRBV7-8 CASSLELGQALNAGELFF TGTGCCAGCAGTTTAGAATTGGGACAAGCCCTGAACGCCGGGGAGCTGTTTTTT
. TRBJ1-5 . TRBV4-2 CASSQEAPNHPHHF TGTGCCAGCAGCCAAGAGGCTCCCAATCATCCCCATCATTTT
. TRBJ2-1 . TRBV4-3 CANSHQDSNEQFF TGCGCCAACAGCCACCAAGACAGCAATGAGCAGTTCTTC
many TRBJ2-1 TRBD2 TRBV6-5 CASSSKPSTSGRRNEQFF TGTGCCAGCAGCTCGAAACCTTCGACTAGCGGGAGAAGGAATGAGCAGTTCTTC
. TRBJ2-7 . TRBV11-1 CASSFPDDAYVQYF TGTGCCAGCAGCTTTCCCGACGACGCCTACGTGCAGTACTTC
once TRBJ2-7 TRBD2 TRBV11-3 CASSLGLALGEQYF TGCGCCAGCAGCTTGGGACTAGCGCTGGGGGAGCAGTACTTC
. TRBJ1-6 TRBD1 TRBV4-1 CASSMDRPWDSPLQF TGCGCCAGCAGCATGGACAGGCCATGGGATTCACCCCTCCAGTTT
. TRBJ2-7 . TRBV7-9 CASSPTSYEQYF TGTGCCAGCAGCCCAACCTCATACGAGCAGTACTTC
. TRBJ2-3 TRBD2 TRBV4-1 CASSRGTSGGTDMQYF TGCGCCAGCAGCCGAGGGACTAGCGGGGGTACAGATATGCAGTATTTT
. TRBJ1-5 . TRBV4-3 CVSSQVSGMGDTQHF TGCGTCAGCAGCCAAGTTAGCGGGATGGGAGATACGCAGCATTTT
. TRBJ2-6 . TRBV6-2/TRBV6-3 CASSDTSTGANVLIF TGTGCCAGCAGTGACACTAGCACTGGGGCCAACGTCCTGATTTTC
. TRBJ2-3 . TRBV6-2/TRBV6-3 CVSTSPPPTDTQYF TGCGTCAGCACGTCTCCTCCCCCCACAGATACACAGTATTTT
. TRBJ2-7 . TRBV20-1 CSASVGQRSEQYF TGCAGTGCTAGCGTTGGACAGCGTTCGGAGCAGTACTTC
. TRBJ2-7 . TRBV15 CATGEGKNNEQYF TGTGCCACCGGCGAGGGCAAGAATAACGAACAGTACTTC
. TRBJ2-1 TRBD1 TRBV10-3 CATTQGAKNEQFF TGTGCCACTACACAGGGGGCGAAAAATGAGCAGTTCTTC
few TRBJ2-2 . TRBV20-1 CSARFLTGELFF TGCAGTGCTAGGTTCCTTACCGGGGAGCTGTTTTTT
. TRBJ1-6 . TRBV28 CASTTPPPTVGNSPLHF TGTGCCAGCACGACCCCTCCGCCCACAGTGGGGAATTCGCCCCTCCACTTT
. TRBJ2-7 . TRBV4-3 CASSQEDKEADEQYF TGCGCCAGCAGTCAAGAGGACAAGGAGGCCGACGAGCAGTACTTC
many TRBJ2-7 TRBD1 TRBV6-6 CASRRGQGAGYEQYF TGTGCCAGCAGGCGCGGACAGGGGGCTGGGTACGAGCAGTACTTC
. TRBJ2-3 . TRBV6-1 CTSRSTGAGDTQYF TGTACCAGCAGATCAACGGGGGCGGGAGATACGCAGTATTTT
once TRBJ2-1 . TRBV29-1 CSFLGKHSSYNEQFF TGCAGCTTTCTAGGTAAACACAGCTCCTACAATGAGCAGTTCTTC
. TRBJ2-7 . TRBV2 CAIILENSEQYF TGTGCCATCATCCTGGAGAATAGCGAGCAGTACTTC